This T cell receptor (beta chain) was sequenced for a study of blood T cell repertoires in COVID-19. Study in general: Acute-phase and convalescent COVID-19 samples originated in the United States, Italy and Spain. From T cells, B-cell-depleted T cells, or PBMCs came the material, which was cDNA or gDNA.

This table comes from immunoSEQ multiplex PCR, and its TCRdb copy is limited to in-frame clones, with some not included. The sample includes under 150,000 clones, around 81% of them seen just once. The germline gives CDR1 SGHNT, CDR2 YYREEE (reference sequence). Trimming removed 4 bases from V and 2 bases from J; junction bases left unmatched: 11. The CDR3 covers 16 residues. This chain connects TRBV5-4 to TRBJ2-5; TRBD1 agrees at 7 bases. The sequencing input was peripheral blood. The clonotype comes from a woman aged 55 to 70 with acute or convalescent COVID-19. DNA of the CDR3: TGTGCCAGCAGCCCCACGACAGGGTATCGTCAAGAGACCCAGTACTTC. This translates into CASSPTTGYRQETQYF.